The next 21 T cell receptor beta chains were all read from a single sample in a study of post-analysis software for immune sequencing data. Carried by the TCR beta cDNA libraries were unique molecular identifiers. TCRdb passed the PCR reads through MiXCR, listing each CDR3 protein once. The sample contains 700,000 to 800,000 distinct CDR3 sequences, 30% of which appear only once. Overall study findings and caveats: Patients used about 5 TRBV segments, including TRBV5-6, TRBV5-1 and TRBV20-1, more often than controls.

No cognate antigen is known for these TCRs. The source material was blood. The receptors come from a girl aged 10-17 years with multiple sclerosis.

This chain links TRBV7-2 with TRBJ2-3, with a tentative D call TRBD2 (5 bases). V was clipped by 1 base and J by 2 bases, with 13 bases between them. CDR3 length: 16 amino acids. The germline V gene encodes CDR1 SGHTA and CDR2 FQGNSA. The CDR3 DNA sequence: TGTGCCAGCAGCTTAGGAGAACTAGTCGCCACAGATACGCAGTATTTT. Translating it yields CASSLGELVATDTQYF.

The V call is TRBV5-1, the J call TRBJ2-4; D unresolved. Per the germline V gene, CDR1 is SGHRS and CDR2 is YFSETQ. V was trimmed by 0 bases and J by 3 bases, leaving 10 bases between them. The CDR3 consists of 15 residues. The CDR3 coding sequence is TGCGCCAGCAGCTTGGAGGGCCTTTACAAAAACATTCAGTACTTC. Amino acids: CASSLEGLYKNIQYF.

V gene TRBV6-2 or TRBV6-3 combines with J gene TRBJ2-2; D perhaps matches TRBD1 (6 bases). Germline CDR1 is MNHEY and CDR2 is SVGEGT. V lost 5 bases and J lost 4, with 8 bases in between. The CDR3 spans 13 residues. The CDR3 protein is CASSPRGTGELFF. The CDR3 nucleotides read TGTGCCAGCAGTCCCAGGGGCACCGGGGAGCTGTTTTTT.

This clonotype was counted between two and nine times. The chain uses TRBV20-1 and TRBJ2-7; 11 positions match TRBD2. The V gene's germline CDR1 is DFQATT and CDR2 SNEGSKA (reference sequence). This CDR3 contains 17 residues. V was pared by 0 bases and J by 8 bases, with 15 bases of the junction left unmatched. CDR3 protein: CSARDLGLAEPLVKQYF. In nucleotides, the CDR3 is TGCAGTGCTAGAGATCTGGGACTAGCGGAACCTCTGGTTAAGCAGTACTTC.

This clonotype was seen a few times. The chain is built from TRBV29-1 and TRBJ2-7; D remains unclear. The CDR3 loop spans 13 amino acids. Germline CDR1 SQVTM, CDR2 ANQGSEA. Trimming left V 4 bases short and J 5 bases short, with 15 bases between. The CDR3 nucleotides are TGCAGCGTTGCCCCAATGGGTTCTAACGAGCAGTACTTC. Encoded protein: CSVAPMGSNEQYF.

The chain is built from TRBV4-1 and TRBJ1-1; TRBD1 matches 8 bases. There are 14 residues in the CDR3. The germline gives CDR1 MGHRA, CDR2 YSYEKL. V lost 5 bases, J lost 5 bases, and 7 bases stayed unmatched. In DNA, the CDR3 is TGCGCCAGCAGCGCCAGGGGGCGCGAGACTGAAGCTTTCTTT. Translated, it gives CASSARGRETEAFF.

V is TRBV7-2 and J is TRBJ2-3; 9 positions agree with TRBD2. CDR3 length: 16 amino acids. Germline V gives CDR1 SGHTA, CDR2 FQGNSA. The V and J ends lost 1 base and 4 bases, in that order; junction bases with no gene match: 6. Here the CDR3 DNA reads TGTGCCAGCAGCTTAGGCCGGGCGGGAGGGTCAGATACGCAGTATTTT. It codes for CASSLGRAGGSDTQYF.

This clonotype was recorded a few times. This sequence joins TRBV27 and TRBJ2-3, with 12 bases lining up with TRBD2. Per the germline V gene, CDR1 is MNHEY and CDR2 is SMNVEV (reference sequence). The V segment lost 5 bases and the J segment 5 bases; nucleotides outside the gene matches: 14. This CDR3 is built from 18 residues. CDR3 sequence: CASSRRLAGERIRDTQYF. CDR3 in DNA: TGTGCCAGCAGTAGACGACTAGCGGGAGAAAGGATCCGAGATACGCAGTATTTT.

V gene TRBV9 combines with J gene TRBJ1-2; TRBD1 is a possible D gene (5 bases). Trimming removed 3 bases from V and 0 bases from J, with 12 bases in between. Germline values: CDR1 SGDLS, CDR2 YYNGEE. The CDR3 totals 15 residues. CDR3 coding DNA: TGTGCCAGCAGCGGCCGGGGCCGGACTAACTATGGCTACACCTTC. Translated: CASSGRGRTNYGYTF.

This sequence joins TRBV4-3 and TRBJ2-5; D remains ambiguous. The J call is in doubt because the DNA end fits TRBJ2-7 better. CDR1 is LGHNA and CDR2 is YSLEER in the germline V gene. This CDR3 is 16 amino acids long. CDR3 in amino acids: CASSQDSRAWRYEQYF. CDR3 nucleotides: TGCGCCAGCAGCCAAGATTCCCGGGCTTGGCGCTACGAGCAGTACTTC.

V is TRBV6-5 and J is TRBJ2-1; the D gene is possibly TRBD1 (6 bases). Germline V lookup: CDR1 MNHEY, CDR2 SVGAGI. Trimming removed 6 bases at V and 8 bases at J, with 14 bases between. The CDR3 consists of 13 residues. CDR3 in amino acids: CASRSTGSDEQFF. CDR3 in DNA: TGTGCCAGCAGATCAACAGGGTCTGATGAGCAGTTCTTC.

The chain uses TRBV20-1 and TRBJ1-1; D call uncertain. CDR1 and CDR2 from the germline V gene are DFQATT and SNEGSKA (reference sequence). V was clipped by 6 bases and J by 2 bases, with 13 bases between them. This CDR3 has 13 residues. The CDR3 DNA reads TGCAGTGCCAGGCTCATGGAAAACACTGAAGCTTTCTTT. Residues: CSARLMENTEAFF.

The CDR3 DNA sequence: TGCAGTGCTAGACGAGCGGGGCGCAACACAGATACGCAGTATTTT. It is translated as CSARRAGRNTDTQYF. The V call is TRBV20-1, the J call TRBJ2-3, with 7 bases that match TRBD2. J lost 2 bases, V lost 2 bases, and 7 bases had no gene match. The CDR3 is made up of 15 amino acids. CDR1 is DFQATT, CDR2 SNEGSKA, per germline (reference sequence).

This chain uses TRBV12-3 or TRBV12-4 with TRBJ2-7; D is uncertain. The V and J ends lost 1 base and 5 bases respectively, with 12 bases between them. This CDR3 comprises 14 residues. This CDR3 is CASSLGVSQNEQYF. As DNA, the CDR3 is TGTGCCAGCAGTTTAGGGGTTAGTCAGAACGAGCAGTACTTC.

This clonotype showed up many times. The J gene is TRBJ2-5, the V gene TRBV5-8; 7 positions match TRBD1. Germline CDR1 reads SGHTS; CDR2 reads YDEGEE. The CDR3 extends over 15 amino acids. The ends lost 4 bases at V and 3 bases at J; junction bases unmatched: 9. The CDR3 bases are TGTGCCAGCAGCCGAGGGGACGGGACAGAAGAGACCCAGTACTTC. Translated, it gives CASSRGDGTEETQYF.

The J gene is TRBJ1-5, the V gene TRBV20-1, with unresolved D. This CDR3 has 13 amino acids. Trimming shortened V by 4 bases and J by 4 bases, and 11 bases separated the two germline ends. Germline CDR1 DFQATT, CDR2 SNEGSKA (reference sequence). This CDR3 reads CSAKAGRNQPQHF. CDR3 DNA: TGCAGTGCTAAGGCGGGGAGGAATCAGCCCCAGCATTTT.

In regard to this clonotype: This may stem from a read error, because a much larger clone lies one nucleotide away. Here the CDR3 reads CASSRQGATTDTQYF. The CDR3 DNA is TGCGCCAGCAGCAGACAGGGGGCGACGACAGATACGCAGTATTTT. The chain has TRBV5-1 and TRBJ2-3, with 10 bases that match TRBD1. Germline CDR1 and CDR2: SGHRS and YFSETQ. The junction had 5 bases not matched to a gene; V was cut back by 4 bases and J by 3 bases. The CDR3 length is 15 residues.

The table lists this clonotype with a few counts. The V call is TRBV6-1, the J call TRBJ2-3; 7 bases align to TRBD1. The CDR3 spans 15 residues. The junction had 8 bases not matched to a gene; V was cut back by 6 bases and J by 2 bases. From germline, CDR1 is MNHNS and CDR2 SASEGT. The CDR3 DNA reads TGTGCCAGCAGGAGGGACAGTTATGACACAGATACGCAGTATTTT. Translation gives CASRRDSYDTDTQYF.

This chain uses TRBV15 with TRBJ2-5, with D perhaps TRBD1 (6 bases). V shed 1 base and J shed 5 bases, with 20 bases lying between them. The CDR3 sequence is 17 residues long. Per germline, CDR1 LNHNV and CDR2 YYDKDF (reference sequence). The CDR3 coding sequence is TGTGCCACCAGCAGAGCGAAGTCGACAGGTGGTGGGGAGACCCAGTACTTC. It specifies CATSRAKSTGGGETQYF. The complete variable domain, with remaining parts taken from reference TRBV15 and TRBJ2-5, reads DAMVIQNPRYQVTQFGKPVTLSCSQTLNHNVMYWYQQKSSQAPKLLFHYYDKDFNNEADTPDNFQSRRPNTSFCFLDIRSPGLGDTAMYLCATSRAKSTGGGETQYFGPGTRLLVL.

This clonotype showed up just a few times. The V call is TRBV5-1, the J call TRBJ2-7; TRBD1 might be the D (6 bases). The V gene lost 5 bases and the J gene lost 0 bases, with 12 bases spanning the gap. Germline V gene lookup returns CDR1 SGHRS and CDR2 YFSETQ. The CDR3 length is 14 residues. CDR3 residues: CASRGTQDSYEQYF. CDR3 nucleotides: TGCGCCAGCAGGGGGACACAAGACTCCTACGAGCAGTACTTC. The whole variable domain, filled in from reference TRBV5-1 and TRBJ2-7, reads KAGVTQTPRYLIKTRGQQVTLSCSPISGHRSVSWYQQTPGQGLQFLFEYFSETQRNKGNFPGRFSGRQFSNSRSEMNVSTLELGDSALYLCASRGTQDSYEQYFGPGTRLTVT.

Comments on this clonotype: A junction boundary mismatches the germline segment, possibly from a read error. CDR3 region: CASSRQGPYGQYF. The CDR3 coding sequence is TGTGCCAGCAGTCGACAGGGCCCCTACGGGCAGTACTTC. The V and J genes are TRBV27 and TRBJ2-7, with 7 bases that match TRBD1. CDR3 length equals 13 residues. CDR1 MNHEY and CDR2 SMNVEV come from the germline V gene (reference sequence).